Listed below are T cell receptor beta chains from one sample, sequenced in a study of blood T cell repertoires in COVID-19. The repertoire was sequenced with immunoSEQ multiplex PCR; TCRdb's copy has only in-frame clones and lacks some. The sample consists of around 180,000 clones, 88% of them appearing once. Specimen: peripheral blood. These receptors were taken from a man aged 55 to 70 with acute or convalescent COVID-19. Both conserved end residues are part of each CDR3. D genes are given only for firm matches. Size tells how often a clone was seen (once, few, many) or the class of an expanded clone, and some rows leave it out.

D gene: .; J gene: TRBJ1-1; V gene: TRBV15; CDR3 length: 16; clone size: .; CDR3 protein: CATSRDYSDVNTEAFF; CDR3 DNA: TGTGCCACCAGCAGAGATTATAGCGACGTGAACACTGAAGCTTTCTTT
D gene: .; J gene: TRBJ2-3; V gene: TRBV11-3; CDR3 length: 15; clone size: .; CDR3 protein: CASAQPEGAADTQYF; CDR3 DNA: TGTGCCAGCGCCCAACCAGAAGGGGCAGCAGATACGCAGTATTTT
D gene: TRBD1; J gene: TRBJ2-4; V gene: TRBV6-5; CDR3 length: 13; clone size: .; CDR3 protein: CASSLPGQGVQYF; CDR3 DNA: TGTGCCAGCAGTCTTCCGGGACAGGGCGTCCAGTACTTC
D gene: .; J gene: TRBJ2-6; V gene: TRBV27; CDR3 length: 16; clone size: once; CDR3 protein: CASSLFGGAGANVLTF; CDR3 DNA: TGTGCCAGCAGTTTATTTGGGGGGGCGGGGGCCAACGTCCTGACTTTC
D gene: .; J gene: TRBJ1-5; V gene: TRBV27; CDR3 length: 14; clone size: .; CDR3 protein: CASSLQYSNQPQHF; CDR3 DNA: TGTGCCAGCAGTTTACAGTATAGCAATCAGCCCCAGCATTTT
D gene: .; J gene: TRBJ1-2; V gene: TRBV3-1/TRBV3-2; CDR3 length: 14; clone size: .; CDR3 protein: CASSQGGGGVGYTF; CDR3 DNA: TGTGCCAGCAGCCAAGGCGGGGGAGGGGTCGGCTACACCTTC
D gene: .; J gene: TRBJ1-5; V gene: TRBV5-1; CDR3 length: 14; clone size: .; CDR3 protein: CASRENLSNQPQHF; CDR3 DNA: TGCGCCAGCAGAGAGAACCTCAGCAATCAGCCCCAGCATTTT
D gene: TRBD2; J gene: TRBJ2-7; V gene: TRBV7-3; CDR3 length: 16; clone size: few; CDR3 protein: CASSLSGTRSPYEQYF; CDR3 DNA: TGTGCCAGCAGCTTATCAGGGACTAGGTCTCCCTACGAGCAGTACTTC
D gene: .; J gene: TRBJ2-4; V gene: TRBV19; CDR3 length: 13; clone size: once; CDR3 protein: CASSMEQRNIQYF; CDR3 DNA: TGTGCCAGTAGTATGGAACAGAGAAACATTCAGTACTTC
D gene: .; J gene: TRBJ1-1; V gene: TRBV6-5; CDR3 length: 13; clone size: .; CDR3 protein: CASSPTINTEAFF; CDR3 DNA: TGTGCCAGCAGTCCGACAATCAACACTGAAGCTTTCTTT
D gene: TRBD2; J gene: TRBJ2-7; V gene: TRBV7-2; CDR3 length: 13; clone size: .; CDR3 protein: CASSLTGLAGTAF; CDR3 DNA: TGTGCCAGCAGCTTAACGGGACTAGCGGGGACAGCCTTC
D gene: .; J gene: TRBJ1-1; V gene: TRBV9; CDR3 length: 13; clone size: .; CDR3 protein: CASSVAQNTEAFF; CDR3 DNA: TGTGCCAGCAGCGTAGCACAGAACACTGAAGCTTTCTTT
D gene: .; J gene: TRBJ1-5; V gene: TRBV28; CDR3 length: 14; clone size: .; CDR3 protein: CASSPQAGQQPQHF; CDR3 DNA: TGTGCCAGCAGTCCTCAGGCGGGTCAACAGCCCCAGCATTTT
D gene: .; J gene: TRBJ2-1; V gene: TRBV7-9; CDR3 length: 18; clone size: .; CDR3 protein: CASSFFVSDLVAYNEQFF; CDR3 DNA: TGTGCCAGCAGCTTTTTTGTTTCGGACTTGGTCGCCTACAATGAGCAGTTCTTC
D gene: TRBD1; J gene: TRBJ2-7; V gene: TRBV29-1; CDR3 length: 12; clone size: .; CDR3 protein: CSVGTGAHEQYF; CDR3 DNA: TGCAGCGTGGGGACAGGGGCCCACGAGCAGTACTTC
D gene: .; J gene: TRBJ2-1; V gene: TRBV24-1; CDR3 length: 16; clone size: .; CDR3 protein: CATSDATGHSYNEQFF; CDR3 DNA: TGTGCCACCAGTGATGCTACAGGTCACTCCTACAATGAGCAGTTCTTC
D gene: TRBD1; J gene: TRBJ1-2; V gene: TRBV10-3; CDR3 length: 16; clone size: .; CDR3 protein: CAISVSGGETNYGYTF; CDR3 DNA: TGTGCCATCAGTGTATCAGGGGGCGAAACTAACTATGGCTACACCTTC
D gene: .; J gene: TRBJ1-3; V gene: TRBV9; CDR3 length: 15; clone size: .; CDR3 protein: CASSPPTFSGNTIYF; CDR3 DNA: TGTGCCAGCAGCCCACCGACATTTTCTGGAAACACCATATATTTT
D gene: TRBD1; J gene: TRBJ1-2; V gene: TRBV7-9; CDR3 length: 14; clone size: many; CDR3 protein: CASSSQGGGYGYTF; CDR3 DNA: TGTGCCAGCAGCTCCCAGGGGGGAGGCTATGGCTACACCTTC
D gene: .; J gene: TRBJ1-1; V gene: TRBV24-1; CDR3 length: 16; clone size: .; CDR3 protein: CATSDSDITGDTEAFF; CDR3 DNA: TGTGCCACCAGTGACTCGGACATCACGGGGGACACTGAAGCTTTCTTT
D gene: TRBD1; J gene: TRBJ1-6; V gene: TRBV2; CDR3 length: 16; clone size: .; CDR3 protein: CASVREGGQGTSPLHF; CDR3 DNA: TGTGCCAGCGTAAGAGAGGGCGGACAGGGGACTTCTCCCCTCCACTTT
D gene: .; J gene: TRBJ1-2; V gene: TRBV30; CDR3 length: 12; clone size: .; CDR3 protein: CAWSQGGYGYTF; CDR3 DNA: TGTGCCTGGAGTCAAGGGGGATATGGCTACACCTTC
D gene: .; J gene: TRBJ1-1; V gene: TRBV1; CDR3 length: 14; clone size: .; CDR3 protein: CTSSHYGGITEAFF; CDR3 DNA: TGCACCAGCAGCCACTACGGGGGTATCACTGAAGCTTTCTTT
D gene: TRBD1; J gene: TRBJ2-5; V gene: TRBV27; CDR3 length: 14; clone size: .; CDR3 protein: CASSRQGARETQYF; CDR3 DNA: TGTGCCAGCAGTCGGCAGGGGGCAAGGGAGACCCAGTACTTC
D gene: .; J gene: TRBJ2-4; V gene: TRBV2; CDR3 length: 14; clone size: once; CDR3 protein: CASSEGSPGDIQYF; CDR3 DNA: TGTGCCAGCAGTGAAGGGTCCCCCGGGGACATTCAGTACTTC
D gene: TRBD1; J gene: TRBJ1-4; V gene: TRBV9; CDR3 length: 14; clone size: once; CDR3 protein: CASSLGTGVGKLFF; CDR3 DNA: TGTGCCAGCAGCCTTGGGACAGGGGTTGGAAAACTGTTTTTT
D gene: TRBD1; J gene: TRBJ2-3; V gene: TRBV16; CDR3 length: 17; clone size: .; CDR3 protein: CASSQSPTGVGTDTQYF; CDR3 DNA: TGTGCCAGCAGCCAATCGCCGACAGGGGTCGGCACAGATACGCAGTATTTT
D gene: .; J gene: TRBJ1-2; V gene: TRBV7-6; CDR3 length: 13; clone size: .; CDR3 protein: CAVSSAGNYGYTF; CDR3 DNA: TGTGCCGTTAGTTCGGCAGGGAACTATGGCTACACCTTC
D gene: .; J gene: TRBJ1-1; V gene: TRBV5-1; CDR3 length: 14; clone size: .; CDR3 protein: CASSLDRSFTEAFF; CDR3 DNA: TGCGCCAGCAGCTTGGACAGGTCATTCACTGAAGCTTTCTTT
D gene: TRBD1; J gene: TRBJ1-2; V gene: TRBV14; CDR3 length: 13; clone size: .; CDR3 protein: CASSRQGAYGYTF; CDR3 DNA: TGTGCCAGCAGCCGACAGGGAGCCTATGGCTACACCTTC
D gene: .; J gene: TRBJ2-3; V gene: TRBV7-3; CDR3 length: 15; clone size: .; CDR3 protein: CASSSRAVSTDTQYF; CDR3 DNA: TGTGCCAGCAGCTCCCGAGCGGTAAGCACAGATACGCAGTATTTT
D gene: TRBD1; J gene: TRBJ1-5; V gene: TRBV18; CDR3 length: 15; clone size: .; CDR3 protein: CASSPAGQGNQPQHF; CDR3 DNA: TGTGCCAGCTCACCAGCAGGACAGGGGAACCAGCCCCAGCATTTT
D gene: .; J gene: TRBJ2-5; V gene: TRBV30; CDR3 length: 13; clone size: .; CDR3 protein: CAWSVSLRKTQYF; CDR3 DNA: TGTGCCTGGAGTGTTTCCCTGCGTAAGACCCAGTACTTC
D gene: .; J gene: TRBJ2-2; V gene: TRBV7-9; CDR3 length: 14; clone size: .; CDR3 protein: CASSHRTFTGELFF; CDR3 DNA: TGTGCCAGCAGCCACCGGACTTTCACCGGGGAGCTGTTTTTT
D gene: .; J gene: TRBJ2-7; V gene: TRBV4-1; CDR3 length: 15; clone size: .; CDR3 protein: CASSQEQGRTYEQYF; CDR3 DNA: TGCGCCAGCAGCCAAGAACAGGGTAGAACCTACGAGCAGTACTTC
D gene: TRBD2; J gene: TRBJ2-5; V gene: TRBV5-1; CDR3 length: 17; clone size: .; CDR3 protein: CASSLGRASGSQETQYF; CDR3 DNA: TGCGCCAGCAGCCTGGGGAGGGCTAGCGGGTCCCAAGAGACCCAGTACTTC
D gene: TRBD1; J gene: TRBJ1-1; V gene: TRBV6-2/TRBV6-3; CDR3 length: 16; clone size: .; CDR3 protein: CASSPRQGAWNTEAFF; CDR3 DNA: TGTGCCAGCAGCCCTAGACAGGGGGCATGGAACACTGAAGCTTTCTTT
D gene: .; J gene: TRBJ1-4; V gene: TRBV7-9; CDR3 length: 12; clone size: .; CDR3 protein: CASTSGTEKLFF; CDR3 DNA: TGTGCCAGCACCTCAGGTACCGAAAAACTGTTTTTT
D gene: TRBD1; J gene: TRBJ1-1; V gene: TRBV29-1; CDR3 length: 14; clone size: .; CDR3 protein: CSVAPGQVNTEAFF; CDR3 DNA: TGCAGCGTCGCACCGGGACAGGTGAACACTGAAGCTTTCTTT
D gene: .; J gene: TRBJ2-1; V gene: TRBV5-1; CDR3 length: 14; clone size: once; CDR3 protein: CASSLALAGNEQFF; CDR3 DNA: TGCGCCAGCAGCTTGGCACTAGCTGGCAATGAGCAGTTCTTC
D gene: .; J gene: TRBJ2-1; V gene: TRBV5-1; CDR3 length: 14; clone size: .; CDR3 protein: CASSLDRDYNEQFF; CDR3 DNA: TGCGCCAGCAGCTTGGACAGGGACTACAATGAGCAGTTCTTC
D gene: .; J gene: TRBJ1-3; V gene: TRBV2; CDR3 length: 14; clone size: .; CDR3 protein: CASSQGSPGNTIYF; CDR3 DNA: TGTGCCAGCAGCCAGGGGTCCCCTGGAAACACCATATATTTT
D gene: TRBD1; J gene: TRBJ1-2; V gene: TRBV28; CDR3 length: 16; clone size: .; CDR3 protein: CASSFPPGQGKYGYTF; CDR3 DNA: TGTGCCAGCAGTTTCCCCCCCGGACAGGGGAAGTATGGCTACACCTTC
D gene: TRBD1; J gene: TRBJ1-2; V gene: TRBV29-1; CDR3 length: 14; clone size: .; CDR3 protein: CSAQPGTGNYGYTF; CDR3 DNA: TGCAGCGCCCAGCCCGGGACAGGAAACTATGGCTACACCTTC
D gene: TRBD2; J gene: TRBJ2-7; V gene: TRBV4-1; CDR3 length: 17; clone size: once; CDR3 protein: CASSQGPGTSGRREQYF; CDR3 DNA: TGCGCCAGCAGCCAAGGTCCCGGGACTAGCGGGAGGAGGGAGCAGTACTTC
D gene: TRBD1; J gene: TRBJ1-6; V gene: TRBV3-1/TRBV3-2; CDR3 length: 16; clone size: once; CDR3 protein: CASSLDRASYNSPLHF; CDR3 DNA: TGTGCCAGCAGTTTAGACAGGGCCTCCTATAATTCACCCCTCCACTTT
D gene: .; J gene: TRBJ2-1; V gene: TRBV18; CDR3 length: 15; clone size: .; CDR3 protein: CASSPLVQAYNEQFF; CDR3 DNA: TGTGCCAGCTCACCACTGGTACAAGCCTACAATGAGCAGTTCTTC
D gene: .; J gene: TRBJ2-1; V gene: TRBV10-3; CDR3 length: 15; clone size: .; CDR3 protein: CAISESNALANEQFF; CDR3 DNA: TGTGCCATCAGTGAGTCGAACGCCCTGGCCAATGAGCAGTTCTTC
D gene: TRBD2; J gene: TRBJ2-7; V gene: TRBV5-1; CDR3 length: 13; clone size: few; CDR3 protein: CASASGTSNEQYF; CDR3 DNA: TGCGCCAGCGCTTCCGGGACTAGCAACGAGCAGTACTTC
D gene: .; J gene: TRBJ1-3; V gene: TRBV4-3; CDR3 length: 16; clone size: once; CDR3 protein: CASSQDQRGSGNTIYF; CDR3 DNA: TGCGCCAGCAGCCAAGATCAGCGGGGCTCTGGAAACACCATATATTTT
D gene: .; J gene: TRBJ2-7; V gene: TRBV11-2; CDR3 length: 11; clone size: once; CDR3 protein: CASTHSYEQYF; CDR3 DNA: TGTGCCAGCACCCATAGCTACGAGCAGTACTTC
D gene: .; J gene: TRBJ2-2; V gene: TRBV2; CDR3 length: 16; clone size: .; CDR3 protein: CASRPRLGADTGELFF; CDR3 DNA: TGTGCCAGCAGACCCAGACTAGGAGCCGACACCGGGGAGCTGTTTTTT
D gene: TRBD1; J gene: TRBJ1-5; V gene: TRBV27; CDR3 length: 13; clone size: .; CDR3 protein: CASSSQGVGPQHF; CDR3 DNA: TGTGCCAGCAGTTCACAGGGGGTAGGGCCCCAGCATTTT
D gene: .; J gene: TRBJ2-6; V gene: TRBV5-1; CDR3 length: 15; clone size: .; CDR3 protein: CASSIGLSGANVLTF; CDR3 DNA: TGCGCCAGCAGCATTGGACTCTCTGGGGCCAACGTCCTGACTTTC
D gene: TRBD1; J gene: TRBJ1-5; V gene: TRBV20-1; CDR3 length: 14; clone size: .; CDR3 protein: CSASLPTGDQPQHF; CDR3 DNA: TGCAGTGCTAGTCTACCGACAGGGGATCAGCCCCAGCATTTT